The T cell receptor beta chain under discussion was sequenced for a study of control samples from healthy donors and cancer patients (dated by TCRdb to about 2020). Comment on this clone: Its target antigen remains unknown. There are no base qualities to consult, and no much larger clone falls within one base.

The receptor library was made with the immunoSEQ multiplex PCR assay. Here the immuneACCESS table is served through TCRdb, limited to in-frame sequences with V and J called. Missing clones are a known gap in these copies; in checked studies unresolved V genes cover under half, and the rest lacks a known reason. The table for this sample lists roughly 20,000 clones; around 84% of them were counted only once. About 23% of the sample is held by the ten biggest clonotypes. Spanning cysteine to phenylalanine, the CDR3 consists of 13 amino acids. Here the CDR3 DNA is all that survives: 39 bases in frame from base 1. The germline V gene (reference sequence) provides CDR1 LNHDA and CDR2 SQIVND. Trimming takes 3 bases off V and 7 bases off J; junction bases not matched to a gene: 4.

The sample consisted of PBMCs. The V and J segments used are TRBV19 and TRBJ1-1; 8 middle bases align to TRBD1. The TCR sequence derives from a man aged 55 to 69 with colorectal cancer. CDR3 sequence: CASSIQGANEAFF. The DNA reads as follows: TGTGCCAGTAGTATCCAGGGGGCGAATGAAGCTTTCTTT.